The 16 T cell receptor beta chains reported below all come from one sample, sequenced in a study of blood T cell repertoires in COVID-19. Sequencing was performed with immunoSEQ multiplex PCR; in TCRdb, only in-frame clones are kept and a portion is missing. This sample yields 60,000 to 75,000 clones, of which about nine tenths are seen a single time; over 4.5% belongs to the top ten. The sample consisted of peripheral blood. The receptor set was obtained from a human donor in a cohort sampled during active COVID-19.

The chain employs TRBV5-1 and TRBJ1-4, with no clear D. Germline CDR1 is SGHRS and CDR2 is YFSETQ. The CDR3 has 14 amino acids. Trimming left V 4 bases short and J 5 bases short, with 12 bases between. The CDR3 DNA follows: TGCGCCAGCAGCATAGAAGGCGGGAATGAAAAACTGTTTTTT. Translation gives CASSIEGGNEKLFF.

The rearrangement joins TRBV7-2 to TRBJ1-5, with D tentatively TRBD1 (6 bases). This CDR3 contains 15 residues. Germline V gene lookup returns CDR1 SGHTA and CDR2 FQGNSA. The germline V and J ends were trimmed by 1 base and 3 bases, with 10 bases remaining between them. The CDR3 sequence: CASSLDGQPNQPQHF. CDR3 DNA sequence: TGTGCCAGCAGCTTAGATGGACAGCCCAATCAGCCCCAGCATTTT.

The chain links TRBV5-6 to TRBJ2-1; 8 bases agree with TRBD2. Germline V gene data show CDR1 as SGHDT and CDR2 as YYEEEE. This CDR3 spans 16 amino acids. The V gene end was trimmed by 6 bases and the J gene end by 3 bases; junction bases not matched to a gene: 11. CDR3 nucleotides: TGTGCCAGCATCCCGCAAGCGGGGGCCATCTACAATGAGCAGTTCTTC. It codes for CASIPQAGAIYNEQFF. The full variable domain, completed using reference TRBV5-6 and TRBJ2-1, is DAGVTQSPTHLIKTRGQQVTLRCSPKSGHDTVSWYQQALGQGPQFIFQYYEEEERQRGNFPDRFSGHQFPNYSSELNVNALLLGDSALYLCASIPQAGAIYNEQFFGPGTRLTVL.

At least ten counts were recorded for this clone. V is TRBV9 and J is TRBJ2-3; a weak D match, TRBD1 (6 bases). The CDR3 is 16 amino acids. V lost 3 bases to trimming and J lost 3 bases, with 17 bases between them. Per the germline V gene, CDR1 is SGDLS and CDR2 is YYNGEE. The CDR3 is CASSDPQGQGTDTQYF. CDR3 bases: TGTGCCAGCAGCGACCCGCAGGGGCAGGGGACAGATACGCAGTATTTT.

This chain links TRBV7-9 with TRBJ2-5; 7 bases are a match to TRBD1. The trim removed 5 bases at V and 5 bases at J, leaving 5 bases unmatched. The CDR3 extends over 13 amino acids. Germline CDR1 SEHNR, CDR2 FQNEAQ (reference sequence). CDR3 region: CASSMTGMETQYF. CDR3 in DNA: TGTGCCAGCAGCATGACAGGGATGGAGACCCAGTACTTC. The whole variable domain, remainder taken from reference TRBV7-9 and TRBJ2-5, is DTGVSQNPRHKITKRGQNVTFRCDPISEHNRLYWYRQTLGQGPEFLTYFQNEAQLEKSRLLSDRFSAERPKGSFSTLEIQRTEQGDSAMYLCASSMTGMETQYFGPGTRLLVL.

Here the CDR3 DNA reads TGTGCCAGCAGCCAAGGCAGGGGGGAAGTTGAAAAACTGTTTTTT. The encoded protein is CASSQGRGEVEKLFF. This rearrangement joins TRBV4-2 to TRBJ1-4, with 7 bases lining up with TRBD1. Trimming took 1 base from V and 7 from J; bases not matched to a gene: 6. CDR1 and CDR2 (germline): LGHNA, YNFKEQ. The CDR3 spans 15 residues.

The rearrangement uses TRBV9 and TRBJ2-1, with TRBD1 matching over 8 bases. V dropped 0 bases and J dropped 5; count of bases not matched to a gene: 7. Germline V gene lookup returns CDR1 SGDLS and CDR2 YYNGEE. The CDR3 length is 16 residues. The CDR3 region is CASSVVRAGGNNEQFF. CDR3 coding DNA: TGTGCCAGCAGCGTAGTCCGGGCAGGGGGCAACAATGAGCAGTTCTTC.

The chain is built from TRBV10-1 and TRBJ1-4, with a tentative D call TRBD1 (6 bases). V was pared by 2 bases and J by 8 bases, with 12 bases between. Germline values: CDR1 WNHNN, CDR2 SYGVQD (reference sequence). The CDR3 contains 14 residues. The CDR3 nucleotides are TGCGCCAGCAGTGAGGGGGGCTTGGAGGAAAAACTGTTTTTT. As protein: CASSEGGLEEKLFF.

The V gene is TRBV7-2, the J gene TRBJ1-5, with a weak D call TRBD1 (6 bases). Deletions cut 5 bases from V and 1 base from J, with 15 bases between. The CDR3 runs 16 residues. CDR1 is SGHTA and CDR2 is FQGNSA in the germline V gene. CDR3 nucleotides: TGTGCCAGCAGCCCAATGGGGGGGGCAAGCAATCAGCCCCAGCATTTT. Translated, it gives CASSPMGGASNQPQHF.

This chain connects TRBV9 to TRBJ2-1; 11 positions match TRBD2. Germline CDR1 reads SGDLS; CDR2 reads YYNGEE. This CDR3 has 16 residues. V was clipped by 0 bases and J by 9 bases; unmatched bases: 8. CDR3 protein: CASSVGVSGGDGEQFF. CDR3 DNA: TGTGCCAGCAGCGTAGGGGTTAGCGGGGGGGACGGTGAGCAGTTCTTC.

The V and J genes are TRBV7-9 and TRBJ2-2; tentatively, D is TRBD1 (6 bases). This CDR3 comprises 13 residues. In germline, CDR1 is SEHNR, CDR2 FQNEAQ (reference sequence). Between the trimmed V and J ends, which lost 5 bases and 6 bases, there was a span of 10 bases. The CDR3 loop reads CASSRDIPGELFF. Here the CDR3 DNA reads TGTGCCAGCAGCCGGGACATCCCCGGGGAGCTGTTTTTT.

The J gene is TRBJ2-2, the V gene TRBV7-9; no firm D call. Germline V gene data show CDR1 as SEHNR and CDR2 as FQNEAQ (reference sequence). Trimming removed 3 bases from V and 0 bases from J, with 8 bases in between. The CDR3 sequence is 15 residues long. CDR3: CASSFIQSNTGELFF. CDR3 DNA: TGTGCCAGCAGCTTTATCCAGTCGAACACCGGGGAGCTGTTTTTT.

The rearrangement uses TRBV7-9 and TRBJ1-4; D is undetermined. Germline V lookup: CDR1 SEHNR, CDR2 FQNEAQ (reference sequence). Trimming left V 2 bases short and J 7 bases short, with 11 bases between. CDR3 length: 14 residues. The DNA of the CDR3 is TGTGCCAGCAGCTTAAGCCCCGGAGGTGAAAAACTGTTTTTT. Translating gives CASSLSPGGEKLFF. Using reference TRBV7-9 and TRBJ1-4 for the parts outside the CDR3, the full variable domain is DTGVSQNPRHKITKRGQNVTFRCDPISEHNRLYWYRQTLGQGPEFLTYFQNEAQLEKSRLLSDRFSAERPKGSFSTLEIQRTEQGDSAMYLCASSLSPGGEKLFFGSGTQLSVL.

The CDR3 DNA sequence: TGTGCCAGCGGAGGACTAGGGGCAGATACGCAGTATTTT. Its protein product is CASGGLGADTQYF. The V and J genes are TRBV11-1 and TRBJ2-3; 7 bases match TRBD2. Per the germline V gene, CDR1 is SGHAT and CDR2 is FQDESV (reference sequence). The CDR3 is made up of 13 amino acids. V lost 8 bases to trimming and J lost 4 bases; unmatched junction nucleotides: 6.

This clone was seen a few times. V usage is TRBV5-4 and J usage is TRBJ1-1, with D perhaps matching TRBD1 (5 bases). Germline values: CDR1 SGHNT, CDR2 YYREEE (reference sequence). V lost 6 bases to trimming and J lost 10 bases, with 16 bases between them. The CDR3 is made up of 12 amino acids. The CDR3 region has the DNA TGTGCCAGCACCGGAGTTGGGACTTTAGCTTTCTTT. Translating gives CASTGVGTLAFF.

This chain joins TRBV3-1 (or the pseudogene TRBV3-2) and TRBJ2-5; 7 bases line up with TRBD1. The CDR3 is 14 residues long. Germline CDR1 is LGHDT and CDR2 is YNNKEL (reference sequence). V gave up 5 bases and J gave up 4 bases; unmatched junction bases: 7. The CDR3 protein is CASSDRDGSETQYF. The CDR3 DNA is TGTGCCAGCAGCGACAGGGATGGGTCAGAGACCCAGTACTTC.